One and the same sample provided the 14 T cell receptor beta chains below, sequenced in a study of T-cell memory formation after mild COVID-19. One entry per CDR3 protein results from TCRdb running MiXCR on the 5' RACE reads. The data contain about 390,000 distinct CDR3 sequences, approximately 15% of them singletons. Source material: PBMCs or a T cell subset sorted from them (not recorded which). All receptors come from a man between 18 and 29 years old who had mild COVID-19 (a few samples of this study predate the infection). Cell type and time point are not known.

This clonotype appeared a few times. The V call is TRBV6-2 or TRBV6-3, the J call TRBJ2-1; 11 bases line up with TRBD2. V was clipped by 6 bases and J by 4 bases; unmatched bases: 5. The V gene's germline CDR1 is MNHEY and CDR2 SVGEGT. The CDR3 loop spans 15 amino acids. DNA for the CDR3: TGTGCCAGCAGGTTAGCGGGGGGGAAGTACAATGAGCAGTTCTTC. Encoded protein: CASRLAGGKYNEQFF.

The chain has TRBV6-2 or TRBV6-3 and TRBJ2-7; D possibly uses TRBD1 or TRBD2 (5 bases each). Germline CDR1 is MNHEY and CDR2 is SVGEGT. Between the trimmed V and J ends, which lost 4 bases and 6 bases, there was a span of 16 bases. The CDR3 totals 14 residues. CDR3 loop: CASSSHFRDAEQYV. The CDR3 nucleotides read TGTGCCAGCAGTTCCCACTTTAGGGACGCCGAGCAGTACGTC.

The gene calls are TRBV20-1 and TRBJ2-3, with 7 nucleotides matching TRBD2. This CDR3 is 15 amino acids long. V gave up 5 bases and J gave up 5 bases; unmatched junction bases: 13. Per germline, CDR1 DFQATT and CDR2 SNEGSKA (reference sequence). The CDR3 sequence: CSAGGVAGERDTQYF. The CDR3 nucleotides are TGCAGTGCTGGCGGCGTGGCGGGGGAGCGAGATACGCAGTATTTT.

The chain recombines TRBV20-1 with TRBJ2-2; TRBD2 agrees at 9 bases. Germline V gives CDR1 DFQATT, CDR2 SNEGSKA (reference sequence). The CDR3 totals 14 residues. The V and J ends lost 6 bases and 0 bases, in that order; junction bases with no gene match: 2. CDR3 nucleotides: TGCAGTGCAGAGCGGGGGGCGAACACCGGGGAGCTGTTTTTT. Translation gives CSAERGANTGELFF.

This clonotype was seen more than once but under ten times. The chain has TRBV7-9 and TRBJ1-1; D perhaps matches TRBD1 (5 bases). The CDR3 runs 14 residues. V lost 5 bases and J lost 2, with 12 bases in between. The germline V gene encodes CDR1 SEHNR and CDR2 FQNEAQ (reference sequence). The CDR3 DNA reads TGTGCCAGCAGCGGAGACAGCATAAACACTGAAGCTTTCTTT. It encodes CASSGDSINTEAFF. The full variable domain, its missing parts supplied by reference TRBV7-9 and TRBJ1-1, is DTGVSQNPRHKITKRGQNVTFRCDPISEHNRLYWYRQTLGQGPEFLTYFQNEAQLEKSRLLSDRFSAERPKGSFSTLEIQRTEQGDSAMYLCASSGDSINTEAFFGQGTRLTVV.

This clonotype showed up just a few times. Here the CDR3 DNA reads TGTGCCAGCAGCTTACTTAGCTTTCAGGGGAATGGCTACACCTTC. It encodes CASSLLSFQGNGYTF. The chain couples TRBV7-9 to TRBJ1-2; TRBD1 might be the D (6 bases). The germline CDR1 and CDR2 sequences are SEHNR and FQNEAQ (reference sequence). Trimming pared 2 bases from V and 6 bases from J, leaving 16 bases between. This CDR3 has 15 residues.

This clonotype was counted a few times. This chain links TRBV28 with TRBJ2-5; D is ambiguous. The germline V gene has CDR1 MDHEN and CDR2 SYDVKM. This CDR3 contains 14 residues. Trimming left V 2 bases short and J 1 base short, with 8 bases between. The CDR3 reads CASSLRDLQETQYF. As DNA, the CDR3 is TGTGCCAGCAGTTTAAGGGATCTCCAAGAGACCCAGTACTTC.

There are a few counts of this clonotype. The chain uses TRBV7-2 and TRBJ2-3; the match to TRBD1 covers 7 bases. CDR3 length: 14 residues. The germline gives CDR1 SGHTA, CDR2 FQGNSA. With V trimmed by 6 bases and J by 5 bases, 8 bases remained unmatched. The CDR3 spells CASSPGQGVDTQYF. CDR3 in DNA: TGTGCCAGCAGTCCTGGGCAGGGGGTAGATACGCAGTATTTT. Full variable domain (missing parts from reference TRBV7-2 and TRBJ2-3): GAGVSQSPSNKVTEKGKDVELRCDPISGHTALYWYRQSLGQGLEFLIYFQGNSAPDKSGLPSDRFSAERTGGSVSTLTIQRTQQEDSAVYLCASSPGQGVDTQYFGPGTRLTVL.

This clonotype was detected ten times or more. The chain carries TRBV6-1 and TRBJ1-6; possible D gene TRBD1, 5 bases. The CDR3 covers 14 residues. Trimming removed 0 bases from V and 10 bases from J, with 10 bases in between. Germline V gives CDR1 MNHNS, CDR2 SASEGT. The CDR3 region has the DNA TGTGCCAGCAGTGAAGCAGGGTGGGGGTCACCCCTCCACTTT. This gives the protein CASSEAGWGSPLHF.

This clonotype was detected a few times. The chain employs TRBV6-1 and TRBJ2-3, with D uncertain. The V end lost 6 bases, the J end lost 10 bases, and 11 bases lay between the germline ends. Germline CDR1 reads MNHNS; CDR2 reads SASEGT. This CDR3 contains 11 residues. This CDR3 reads CASRVGGPQYF. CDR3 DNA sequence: TGTGCCAGCAGGGTGGGCGGTCCGCAGTATTTT.

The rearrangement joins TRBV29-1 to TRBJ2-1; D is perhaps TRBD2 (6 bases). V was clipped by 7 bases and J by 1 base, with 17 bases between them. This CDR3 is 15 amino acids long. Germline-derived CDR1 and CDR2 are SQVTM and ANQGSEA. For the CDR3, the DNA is TGCAGCGCCTCGATCGGGGGTCGATCCTACAATGAGCAGTTCTTC. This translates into CSASIGGRSYNEQFF.

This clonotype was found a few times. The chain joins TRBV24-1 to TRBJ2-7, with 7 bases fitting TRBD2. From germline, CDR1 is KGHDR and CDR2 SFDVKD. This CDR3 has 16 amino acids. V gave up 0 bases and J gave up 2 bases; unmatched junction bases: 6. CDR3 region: CATSDLQGGPPYEQYV. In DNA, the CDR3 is TGTGCCACCAGTGATTTGCAGGGAGGGCCGCCCTACGAGCAGTACGTC.

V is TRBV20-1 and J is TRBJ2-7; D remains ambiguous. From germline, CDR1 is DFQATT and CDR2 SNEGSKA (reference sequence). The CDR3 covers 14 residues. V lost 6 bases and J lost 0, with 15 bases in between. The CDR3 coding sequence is TGCAGTGCCGTCCACAGAGATTTCTCCTACGAGCAGTACTTC. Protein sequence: CSAVHRDFSYEQYF.

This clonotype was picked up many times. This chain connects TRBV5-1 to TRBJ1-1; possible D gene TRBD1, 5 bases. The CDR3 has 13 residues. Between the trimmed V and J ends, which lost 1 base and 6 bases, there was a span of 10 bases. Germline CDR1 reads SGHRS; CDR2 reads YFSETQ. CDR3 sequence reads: CASSLSLGAEAFF. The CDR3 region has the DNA TGCGCCAGCAGCTTGTCCCTGGGGGCTGAAGCTTTCTTT.